This entry is about one T cell receptor beta chain. This CDR3 is built from 12 residues. Trimming pared 7 bases from V and 10 bases from J, leaving 16 bases between. Looked up from germline, CDR1 is MNHEY and CDR2 is SVGAGI. Authors' methods: Using reference gene primer amplification, nucleated cell counts were estimated. Sequenced by immunoSEQ multiplex PCR; TCRdb stores in-frame clones only, minus some. That table furnishes V, J and clone size, whereas the DNA furnished D and trimming. Of over 150,000 clones in the sample, 86% are singletons; the top ten hold more than 20%. The record originates from a study of blood T cell repertoires in COVID-19. Study overall: COVID-19 samples, acute and convalescent, were from the United States, Italy and Spain.

This clonotype was sampled from a man between 65 and 85 years old with active or convalescent COVID-19. Material for sequencing was peripheral blood. The gene calls are TRBV6-5 and TRBJ1-1; D possibly corresponds to TRBD1 (6 bases). This chain's CDR3 is CASNGGDRPAFF. CDR3 in DNA: TGTGCCAGCAATGGAGGCGACAGGCCAGCTTTCTTT.